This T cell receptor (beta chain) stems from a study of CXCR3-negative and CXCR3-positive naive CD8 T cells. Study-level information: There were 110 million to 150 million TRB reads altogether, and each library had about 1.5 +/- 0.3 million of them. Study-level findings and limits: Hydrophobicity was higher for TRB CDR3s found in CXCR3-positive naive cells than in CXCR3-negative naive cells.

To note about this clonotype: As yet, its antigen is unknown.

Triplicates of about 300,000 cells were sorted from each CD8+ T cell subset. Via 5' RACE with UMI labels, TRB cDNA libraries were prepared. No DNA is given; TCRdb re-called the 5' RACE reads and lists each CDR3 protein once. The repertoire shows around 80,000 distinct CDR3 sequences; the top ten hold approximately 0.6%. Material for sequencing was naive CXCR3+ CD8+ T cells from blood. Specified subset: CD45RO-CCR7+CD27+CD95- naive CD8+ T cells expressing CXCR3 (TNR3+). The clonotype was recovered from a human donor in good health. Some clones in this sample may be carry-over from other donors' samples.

CDR3: CSVARDRQYEQYF. The genes are TRBV29-1 and TRBJ2-7; lacking DNA, the TRBD1 call made by TCRdb goes unchecked. Germline CDR1 SQVTM, CDR2 ANQGSEA. This CDR3 has 13 residues.